The 9 T cell receptor beta chains listed next were all sequenced from one sample in a study of blood T cell repertoires in COVID-19. Only in-frame clones appear in the TCRdb table, and some are missing; sequencing was by immunoSEQ multiplex PCR. This sample has 340,000 or so clones, with about 83% found just once. Specimen: peripheral blood. The receptors were sampled from a man between 25 and 39 years old with active or convalescent COVID-19.

J is TRBJ2-1 and V is TRBV7-6, with 7 nucleotides matching TRBD2. The CDR3 runs 15 residues. Germline V lookup: CDR1 SGHVS, CDR2 FNYEAQ. The ends lost 5 bases at V and 3 bases at J; junction bases unmatched: 7. The DNA of the CDR3 is TGTGCCAGCAGCCAGAGGGGCGGGAGCTACAATGAGCAGTTCTTC. It encodes CASSQRGGSYNEQFF.

The gene calls are TRBV5-4 and TRBJ2-3, with 11 bases identical to TRBD2. This CDR3 contains 16 residues. J gave up 0 bases and V 4 bases, and 4 bases lay outside the gene matches. Germline CDR1 reads SGHNT; CDR2 reads YYREEE (reference sequence). CDR3 protein: CASSRGTSGSTDTQYF. CDR3 sequence (DNA): TGTGCCAGCAGCCGGGGGACTAGCGGTAGCACAGATACGCAGTATTTT.

The chain couples TRBV18 to TRBJ1-2; TRBD1 agrees at 8 bases. The CDR3 loop spans 14 amino acids. V gave up 6 bases and J gave up 3 bases; unmatched junction bases: 6. Germline V gives CDR1 KGHSH, CDR2 LQKENI. The CDR3 DNA reads as TGTGCCAGCTCTCCGACAGGGGCGGACTATGGCTACACCTTC. This gives the protein CASSPTGADYGYTF.

The rearrangement links TRBV2 to TRBJ2-1; 8 nucleotides agree with TRBD1. V dropped 6 bases and J dropped 14; count of bases not matched to a gene: 6. This CDR3 is 11 amino acids long. CDR1 and CDR2 (germline): SNHLY, FYNNEI. The CDR3 loop reads CASRGQGDKFF. DNA of the CDR3: TGTGCCAGCAGAGGACAGGGAGATAAGTTCTTC.

V is TRBV7-8 and J is TRBJ2-3; D might be TRBD1 (7 bases). Trimming took 7 bases from V and 4 from J, leaving 15 bases between them. Germline V lookup: CDR1 SGHVS, CDR2 FQNEAQ. The CDR3 runs 14 residues. CDR3 nucleotides: TGTGCCAGCACCCTCTTCAGGGGGGCAGATACGCAGTATTTT. Protein product: CASTLFRGADTQYF.

V and J are TRBV4-3 and TRBJ1-2, with 7 bases lining up with TRBD1. The CDR3 totals 15 residues. Losses at the gene ends were 0 bases for V and 4 bases for J; bases not matched to a gene: 5. CDR1 and CDR2 from the germline V gene are LGHNA and YSLEER. CDR3 protein: CASSQDRTGLYGYTF. The DNA for the CDR3 is TGCGCCAGCAGCCAAGACCGGACAGGCCTCTATGGCTACACCTTC.

This clone was observed a few times. J is TRBJ2-7 and V is TRBV5-4; 7 bases agree with TRBD2. Germline trimming cut 4 bases from V and 4 bases from J; bases unmatched to any gene: 11. Germline V gene lookup returns CDR1 SGHNT and CDR2 YYREEE (reference sequence). The CDR3 covers 15 residues. CDR3 sequence reads: CASSLGGGSFYEQYF. The DNA for the CDR3 is TGTGCCAGCAGCCTGGGCGGCGGGAGCTTTTACGAGCAGTACTTC.

The rearrangement links TRBV25-1 to TRBJ1-2, with D unclear. Deletions cut 7 bases from V and 2 bases from J, with 14 bases between. CDR1 and CDR2 (germline): MGHDK, SYGVNS. The CDR3 is 14 amino acids. CDR3 loop: CASIRSGRNYGYTF. The CDR3 DNA is TGTGCCAGCATCCGAAGTGGGAGAAACTATGGCTACACCTTC.

This chain connects TRBV3-1 (or the pseudogene TRBV3-2) to TRBJ2-7; maybe TRBD2 (5 bases). The CDR3 totals 15 residues. V lost 6 bases and J lost 1, with 16 bases in between. Germline V CDR1 and CDR2: LGHDT, YNNKEL (reference sequence). The CDR3 nucleotides read TGTGCCAGCAGTCGCGAGGACTTCGTTTCCTACGAGCAGTACTTC. This encodes CASSREDFVSYEQYF.